The rows below give T cell receptor beta chains drawn from one sample of a study of regulatory T cells in long-lasting Graves disease. TCRdb fed the multiplex PCR reads into MiXCR, producing one record per CDR3 protein. The data contain roughly 380,000 distinct CDR3 sequences, around 17% of them singletons. These data were likewise used in another study, on T cells in Graves' hyperthyroidism and ophthalmopathy.

The sample consisted of peripheral blood mononuclear cells (PBMCs), taken at new diagnosis, from a patient treated with antithyroid drugs. Receptors were obtained from a man between 35 and 55 years old with Graves disease. The CDR3 runs from the conserved cysteine through the conserved F or W. A D gene is named only where the DNA matches it firmly. Where a row states a size, it is once, few, many or the class of an expanded clone; other rows omit it.

J gene | clone size | V gene | D gene | CDR3 length | CDR3 DNA | CDR3 protein
TRBJ1-1 | many | TRBV9 | - | 14 | TGTGCCAGCAGCACAGGACGGGCGGTTACTGAAGCTTTCTTT | CASSTGRAVTEAFF
TRBJ1-4 | many | TRBV28 | - | 15 | TGTGCCAGCAGTAAGTTGGGCCAGGGGAATGAAAAACTGTTTTTT | CASSKLGQGNEKLFF
TRBJ1-1 | many | TRBV11-3 | - | 12 | TGTGCCAGCAGCTTTACTATTGGTGAAGCTTTCTTT | CASSFTIGEAFF
TRBJ2-2 | - | TRBV6-1 | TRBD1 | 16 | TGTGCCAGCAGTCCGTTATCCAGGGGGTACACCGGGGAGCTGTTTTTT | CASSPLSRGYTGELFF
TRBJ2-3 | - | TRBV7-3 | TRBD1 | 15 | TGTGCCAGCAGCTTAGGACAGGGAGACACAGATACGCAGTATTTT | CASSLGQGDTDTQYF
TRBJ2-3 | many | TRBV2 | TRBD2 | 14 | TGTGCCAGCGGAAATCTAGCGGCTACAGATACGCAGTATTTT | CASGNLAATDTQYF
TRBJ2-1 | many | TRBV5-1 | TRBD2 | 15 | TGCGCCAGCAGCGCCGGGACTACGCTATACAATGAGCAGTTCTTC | CASSAGTTLYNEQFF
TRBJ2-3 | - | TRBV12-3/TRBV12-4 | - | 14 | TGTGCCAGCAGCAGGGGGGGGGCGGCAGATACGCAGTATTTT | CASSRGGAADTQYF
TRBJ1-1 | many | TRBV4-3 | TRBD1 | 14 | TGCGCCAGCAGCATGGACAGGGTCCGAACTGAAGCTTTCTTT | CASSMDRVRTEAFF
TRBJ1-4 | once | TRBV7-9 | TRBD1 | 14 | TGTGCCAGCAGTCGAGGACAGGGTGGAGAAAAACTGTTTTTT | CASSRGQGGEKLFF
TRBJ2-4 | many | TRBV28 | - | 13 | TGTGCCAGCAGGCAGGGTTCGGAAAACATTCAGTACTTC | CASRQGSENIQYF
TRBJ2-2 | many | TRBV28 | - | 16 | TGTGCCAGCAGTTTACCCCTGAGGGGGTACACCGGGGAGCTGTTTTTT | CASSLPLRGYTGELFF
TRBJ1-2 | few | TRBV6-2/TRBV6-3 | - | 12 | TGTGCCGGCAGGGCGGGGAACTATGGCTACACCTTC | CAGRAGNYGYTF
TRBJ1-2 | many | TRBV20-1 | TRBD1 | 15 | TGCAGTGCAATCCCCCCGGGACAGGGAATCGGGGGCTACACCTTC | CSAIPPGQGIGGYTF
TRBJ2-7 | many | TRBV27 | - | 13 | TGTGCCAGCAGGGTACGGGGGAAGTACGAGCAGTACTTC | CASRVRGKYEQYF
TRBJ1-2 | many | TRBV20-1 | - | 13 | TGCAGTGCTAGGGACAGCGTTAGACTTGGCTACACCTTC | CSARDSVRLGYTF
TRBJ2-5 | many | TRBV20-1 | TRBD2 | 16 | TGCAGTGCTAGAGATATTAGCGGGCGCATCCAAGAGACCCAGTACTTC | CSARDISGRIQETQYF
TRBJ2-5 | many | TRBV28 | TRBD2 | 17 | TGTGCCAGCAGTAAAAGTCCGGGACTAGGGGCCTTTGGTACCCAGTACTTC | CASSKSPGLGAFGTQYF
TRBJ2-7 | many | TRBV28 | TRBD1 | 13 | TGTGCCAGCAGTTTTCGGACAGGGGTCGAGCAGTACTTC | CASSFRTGVEQYF
TRBJ2-1 | few | TRBV4-3 | - | 15 | TGCGCCAGCAGCCTATTCGACAGGTCCTACAATGAGCAGTTCTTC | CASSLFDRSYNEQFF
TRBJ2-5 | - | TRBV10-3 | - | 15 | TGTGCCACCGGGACCGGGGCATTCAGACAAGAGACCCAGTACTTC | CATGTGAFRQETQYF
TRBJ1-6 | - | TRBV9 | - | 14 | TGTGCCAGCAGCGTACAGGGCTTTAATTCACCCCTCCACTTT | CASSVQGFNSPLHF
TRBJ2-7 | many | TRBV6-2/TRBV6-3 | - | 13 | TGTGCCAGCAGTGGAGACAGCGGCTACGAGCAGTACTTC | CASSGDSGYEQYF
TRBJ1-5 | many | TRBV6-2/TRBV6-3 | - | 13 | TGTGCCAGCAGTTACTCTCGCGATCAGCCCCAGCATTTT | CASSYSRDQPQHF
TRBJ2-7 | many | TRBV28 | - | 13 | TGTGCCAGCAGTTTCTGGCAGGCCTACGAGCAGTACTTC | CASSFWQAYEQYF
TRBJ2-1 | - | TRBV6-1 | TRBD2 | 15 | TGTGCCAGCAGCCCCTCTAGCGGAGCCTACAATGAGCAGTTCTTC | CASSPSSGAYNEQFF
TRBJ2-2 | - | TRBV20-1 | - | 13 | TGCAGTGCAGGCGGGTTTTTAGCCGGGGAGCTGTTTTTT | CSAGGFLAGELFF
TRBJ1-1 | many | TRBV15 | - | 13 | TGTGCCACCAGCATCGACAGGAACACTGAAGCTTTCTTT | CATSIDRNTEAFF
TRBJ1-1 | many | TRBV2 | - | 13 | TGTGCCAGCAGTACCGGGGCGGGCACTGAAGCTTTCTTT | CASSTGAGTEAFF
TRBJ2-2 | many | TRBV27 | TRBD1 | 15 | TGTGCCAGCAGTCGCCGGGACAGGGGCACCGGGGAGCTGTTTTTT | CASSRRDRGTGELFF
TRBJ1-2 | - | TRBV20-1 | - | 12 | TGCAGTGCTTCGCGGGAGGCCTATGGCTACACCTTC | CSASREAYGYTF